The 27 T cell receptor beta chains listed next were all sequenced from one sample in a study of graft-versus-host responses after intestinal transplantation. Sequencing used immunoSEQ multiplex PCR; TCRdb keeps in-frame clones, though not all of them. Among around 110,000 clones listed, roughly nine tenths were seen once. No antigen has been assigned to these receptors. Sequencing was performed on unstimulated CD4+ T cells sorted from spleen or lymph node cells, taken before transplant. The source of these receptors is a human donor who was the organ donor for an intestinal transplant.

The chain links TRBV7-9 to TRBJ2-6; 7 bases fit TRBD1. Germline-derived CDR1 and CDR2 are SEHNR and FQNEAQ (reference sequence). The junction had 3 bases not matched to a gene; V was cut back by 5 bases and J by 2 bases. There are 15 residues in the CDR3. The DNA for the CDR3 is TGTGCCAGCAGCCGACAGGGCGCTGGGGCCAACGTCCTGACTTTC. It encodes CASSRQGAGANVLTF.

The J gene is TRBJ2-6, the V gene TRBV5-1, with D uncertain. The V gene lost 5 bases and the J gene lost 1 base, with 7 bases spanning the gap. This CDR3 is 14 amino acids long. The germline gives CDR1 SGHRS, CDR2 YFSETQ. The DNA for the CDR3 is TGCGCCAGCAGATCCGGGTCTGGGGCCAACGTCCTGACTTTC. Its translation: CASRSGSGANVLTF.

The chain is built from TRBV4-1 and TRBJ2-1; D possibly corresponds to TRBD1 (6 bases). The CDR3 loop spans 16 amino acids. Trimming pared 1 base from V and 6 bases from J, leaving 16 bases between. The V gene's germline CDR1 is MGHRA and CDR2 YSYEKL. The CDR3 sequence is CASSQVPGAAANEQFF. In DNA, the CDR3 is TGCGCCAGCAGCCAAGTCCCAGGGGCGGCGGCCAATGAGCAGTTCTTC.

Written as DNA, the CDR3 is TGTGCCAGCAGCCCGGGACTAGCGGGGGGTGAGGAGCAGTACTTC. Its protein product is CASSPGLAGGEEQYF. The rearrangement joins TRBV9 to TRBJ2-7; 15 bases align to TRBD2. V shed 4 bases and J 7 bases; nucleotides not matched to a gene: 6. CDR1 is SGDLS and CDR2 is YYNGEE in the germline V gene. This CDR3 region has 15 residues.

This chain uses TRBV28 with TRBJ1-2, with 7 positions matching TRBD1. The V gene end was trimmed by 6 bases and the J gene end by 1 base; junction bases not matched to a gene: 5. The CDR3 has 14 residues. Germline V gives CDR1 MDHEN, CDR2 SYDVKM. The CDR3 spells CASRQRQGNYGYTF. CDR3 bases: TGTGCCAGCAGACAAAGACAGGGTAACTATGGCTACACCTTC.

The genes are TRBV25-1 and TRBJ1-1, with unresolved D. This CDR3 has 15 amino acids. The germline V gene has CDR1 MGHDK and CDR2 SYGVNS. Deletions cut 3 bases from V and 2 bases from J, with 13 bases between. The CDR3: CASSEAGLGNTEAFF. CDR3 nucleotide sequence: TGTGCCAGCAGTGAGGCAGGCTTAGGTAACACTGAAGCTTTCTTT. The full variable domain, in which reference TRBV25-1 and TRBJ1-1 provide the parts outside the CDR3, is EADIYQTPRYLVIGTGKKITLECSQTMGHDKMYWYQQDPGMELHLIHYSYGVNSTEKGDLSSESTVSRIRTEHFPLTLESARPSHTSQYLCASSEAGLGNTEAFFGQGTRLTVV.

This clone was observed a single time. DNA for the CDR3: TGTGCCAGCAGTGGGACAAATGACTACGAGCAGTACTTC. Protein product: CASSGTNDYEQYF. The V gene is TRBV28, the J gene TRBJ2-7; D might be TRBD1 (6 bases). This CDR3 has 13 residues. Germline CDR1 is MDHEN and CDR2 is SYDVKM. The V and J ends lost 5 bases and 3 bases respectively, with 11 bases between them. Based on the CDR3 plus reference TRBV28 and TRBJ2-7, the full variable domain is DVKVTQSSRYLVKRTGEKVFLECVQDMDHENMFWYRQDPGLGLRLIYFSYDVKMKEKGDIPEGYSVSREKKERFSLILESASTNQTSMYLCASSGTNDYEQYFGPGTRLTVT.

This chain links TRBV6-5 with TRBJ2-2; D is ambiguous. V was trimmed by 10 bases and J by 1 base, leaving 10 bases between them. Germline values: CDR1 MNHEY, CDR2 SVGAGI. The CDR3 contains 13 residues. CDR3 in DNA: TGTGCCACCGGGCAGGTGAACACCGGGGAGCTGTTTTTT. It codes for CATGQVNTGELFF.

The chain links TRBV7-2 to TRBJ2-7, with D uncertain. V was clipped by 4 bases and J by 4 bases, with 11 bases between them. The CDR3 extends over 13 amino acids. CDR1 SGHTA and CDR2 FQGNSA come from the germline V gene. The CDR3 DNA follows: TGTGCCAGCAGCTCTCCATCCACGTACGAGCAGTACTTC. Its protein is CASSSPSTYEQYF.

This chain links TRBV6-1 with TRBJ1-6, with D hard to call. The CDR3 covers 11 residues. CDR1 MNHNS and CDR2 SASEGT come from the germline V gene. Trimming took off 8 bases at V and 14 bases at J, with 13 bases between the two ends. The CDR3 region is CASGRTLTLHF. CDR3 in DNA: TGTGCCAGCGGACGGACCCTCACCCTCCACTTT.

The V call is TRBV5-4, the J call TRBJ1-2; the match to TRBD1 covers 9 bases. The CDR3 has 13 amino acids. Germline V gene lookup returns CDR1 SGHNT and CDR2 YYREEE (reference sequence). The J segment lost 5 bases and the V segment lost 4 bases, leaving 3 bases of the junction unmatched. CDR3 protein: CASSPDRGYGYTF. The CDR3 DNA reads as TGTGCCAGCAGCCCTGACAGGGGGTATGGCTACACCTTC. The full variable domain, with the rest looked up from reference TRBV5-4 and TRBJ1-2, is ETGVTQSPTHLIKTRGQQVTLRCSSQSGHNTVSWYQQALGQGPQFIFQYYREEENGRGNFPPRFSGLQFPNYSSELNVNALELDDSALYLCASSPDRGYGYTFGSGTRLTVV.

In its sample, this clone was seen a few times. V usage is TRBV10-3 and J usage is TRBJ1-2, with unresolved D. CDR3 length: 15 residues. Trimming shortened V by 0 bases and J by 4 bases, and 12 bases separated the two germline ends. Per germline, CDR1 ENHRY and CDR2 SYGVKD. The CDR3 sequence: CAISESGFSTYGYTF. In DNA, the CDR3 is TGTGCCATCAGTGAGTCCGGGTTTTCCACCTATGGCTACACCTTC.

The rearrangement joins TRBV29-1 to TRBJ2-7; 7 nucleotides line up with TRBD1. CDR3 length: 14 amino acids. Germline V gene lookup returns CDR1 SQVTM and CDR2 ANQGSEA. V was pared by 7 bases and J by 4 bases, with 13 bases of the junction left unmatched. The CDR3, as DNA: TGCAGCGCCATAATCCGGGACAGACATTACGAGCAGTACTTC. Its protein is CSAIIRDRHYEQYF.

About this clone itself: One end of the junction does not line up with germline, which may come from a read error. This sequence joins TRBV7-7 and TRBJ2-1, with D hard to call. This CDR3 has 13 amino acids. CDR1 and CDR2 from the germline V gene are SSHAT and FNYEAQ (reference sequence). CDR3 coding DNA: TGTGCTAGCAGCTTACGCGGCGTCAATGAGCAGTTCTTC. Protein sequence: CASSLRGVNEQFF.

This chain uses TRBV19 with TRBJ2-1; D is unclear. The CDR3 runs 14 residues. V gave up 6 bases and J gave up 3 bases, with 12 bases separating them. Per germline, CDR1 LNHDA and CDR2 SQIVND (reference sequence). In DNA form, the CDR3 reads TGTGCCAGTAGCATGGGTGGCGGCTACAATGAGCAGTTCTTC. Translating gives CASSMGGGYNEQFF.

This rearrangement joins TRBV10-2 to TRBJ2-5, with a weak D call TRBD1 (5 bases). Deletions cut 3 bases from V and 3 bases from J, with 5 bases between. Germline V CDR1 and CDR2: WSHSY, SAAADI. The CDR3 extends over 12 amino acids. The CDR3 region is CASSDREETQYF. CDR3 coding DNA: TGCGCCAGCAGTGACAGGGAAGAGACCCAGTACTTC.

This chain connects TRBV6-5 to TRBJ1-3; no definite D call. The CDR3 is 14 amino acids. The V end lost 4 bases, the J end lost 0 bases, and 7 bases lay between the germline ends. The V gene's germline CDR1 is MNHEY and CDR2 SVGAGI. The CDR3 DNA reads as TGTGCCAGCAGTTTCCTCACCTCTGGAAACACCATATATTTT. The encoded protein is CASSFLTSGNTIYF.

The chain couples TRBV5-1 to TRBJ1-4, with a weak D call TRBD1 (5 bases). Germline CDR1 is SGHRS and CDR2 is YFSETQ. The CDR3 extends over 17 amino acids. The ends were cut back, 0 bases at V and 5 bases at J, with 17 bases in the middle. For the CDR3, the DNA is TGCGCCAGCAGCTTGGCGCCTCTGGGACCGATGAATGAAAAACTGTTTTTT. The encoded protein is CASSLAPLGPMNEKLFF.

The table lists this clone with a count of one. CDR3 sequence reads: CASSPSSGTDTQYF. DNA for the CDR3: TGCGCCAGCAGCCCTTCTAGCGGCACAGATACGCAGTATTTT. V gene TRBV5-1 combines with J gene TRBJ2-3, with D possibly being TRBD2 (6 bases). The germline V gene encodes CDR1 SGHRS and CDR2 YFSETQ. The CDR3 contains 14 residues. V shed 4 bases and J shed 1 base, with 10 bases lying between them.

Only one count was recorded for this clone. The genes are TRBV9 and TRBJ2-5, with D maybe TRBD2 (5 bases). V was shortened by 6 bases and J by 3 bases, with 18 bases between the two germline ends. Germline V gene lookup returns CDR1 SGDLS and CDR2 YYNGEE. The CDR3 runs to 15 residues. CDR3 in amino acids: CASNILGGSKETQYF. In nucleotides, the CDR3 is TGTGCCAGCAACATATTGGGCGGGTCCAAAGAGACCCAGTACTTC.

This clone was recorded only once. This rearrangement joins TRBV9 to TRBJ2-7; possible D gene TRBD1, 5 bases. The CDR3 is made up of 15 amino acids. V was clipped by 0 bases and J by 4 bases, with 14 bases between them. Per the germline V gene, CDR1 is SGDLS and CDR2 is YYNGEE. CDR3 residues: CASSVDGASGYEQYF. The CDR3 region has the DNA TGTGCCAGCAGCGTAGATGGGGCAAGTGGTTACGAGCAGTACTTC.

This clone was seen only once. The V call is TRBV7-2, the J call TRBJ1-2; D possibly corresponds to TRBD1 (5 bases). The V gene lost 2 bases and the J gene lost 8 bases, with 15 bases spanning the gap. The CDR3 totals 14 residues. CDR1 SGHTA and CDR2 FQGNSA come from the germline V gene. The CDR3 sequence is CASSLSGRADGYTF. CDR3 coding DNA: TGTGCCAGCAGCTTATCAGGCAGGGCCGACGGCTACACCTTC.

The CDR3 region is CATSRSGGRGINEQFF. The CDR3 coding sequence is TGTGCCACCAGCAGGTCGGGGGGTAGAGGTATCAATGAGCAGTTCTTC. V is TRBV15 and J is TRBJ2-1, with 7 bases that match TRBD2. This CDR3 has 16 residues. V shed 3 bases, J shed 6 bases, and the junction held 11 bases outside the gene matches. In germline, CDR1 is LNHNV, CDR2 YYDKDF (reference sequence).

The J gene is TRBJ2-7, the V gene TRBV5-1; D is perhaps TRBD1 (5 bases). The germline V gene has CDR1 SGHRS and CDR2 YFSETQ. The CDR3 contains 12 residues. V was shortened by 0 bases and J by 5 bases, with 6 bases between the two germline ends. CDR3 DNA: TGCGCCAGCAGCTTGGTGGGGCACGAGCAGTACTTC. Translating it yields CASSLVGHEQYF.

A single count supports this clone. The chain is built from TRBV7-9 and TRBJ1-2; TRBD1 aligns across 7 bases. Germline CDR1 is SEHNR and CDR2 is FQNEAQ (reference sequence). V shed 0 bases and J 8 bases; nucleotides not matched to a gene: 6. The CDR3 spans 14 residues. Written as DNA, the CDR3 is TGTGCCAGCAGCTTAGCTTGGGACAGAGTGGGCTACACCTTC. Its protein is CASSLAWDRVGYTF.

The V and J genes are TRBV7-6 and TRBJ2-7, with TRBD2 matching 8 bases. Germline-derived CDR1 and CDR2 are SGHVS and FNYEAQ. The CDR3 covers 14 residues. With 4 bases clipped from V and 1 base from J, the junction kept 3 bases outside the gene matches. The CDR3 protein is CASSSSGSSYEQYF. For the CDR3, the DNA is TGTGCCAGCAGCTCGAGCGGGAGTTCCTACGAGCAGTACTTC.

This rearrangement joins TRBV28 to TRBJ2-7; a weak D match, TRBD2 (6 bases). V dropped 5 bases and J dropped 0 bases, with 23 bases sitting between them. From germline, CDR1 is MDHEN and CDR2 SYDVKM. There are 18 residues in the CDR3. CDR3 loop: CASSLGYTGTPSSYEQYF. The DNA of the CDR3 is TGTGCCAGCAGTCTCGGATATACCGGGACTCCCAGCTCCTACGAGCAGTACTTC.